This TCR beta chain was sequenced during a study of OX40 agonist ivuxolimab in advanced cancers. About the investigation overall: Ivuxolimab was an agonistic, fully human IgG2 monoclonal antibody directed against OX40 (CD134), a costimulatory receptor. Intravenous ivuxolimab was administered to patients every 2 weeks at six dose levels: 0.01, 0.1, 0.3, 1.5, 3 and 10 mg/kg. Of the roughly 50 dose-escalation patients, hepatocellular carcinoma was present in roughly 19, melanoma in around 15, renal cell carcinoma in 9 and head and neck cancer in 9. In the dose-escalation cohort, 70% to 85% of patients were male, and the mean age was approximately 60 years, with a range of about 20 to 79. Patients were allowed to have had prior anti-PD-1, anti-PD-L1 or anti-CTLA-4 therapy, and more than 35% of the dose-escalation patients had been treated with checkpoint inhibitors. Partial responses occurred in three dose-escalation patients: two with cutaneous melanoma and one with hepatocellular carcinoma. The purpose of peripheral TCRbeta sequencing was to test whether ivuxolimab changed TCR sequence diversity and led to clonal T-cell expansion. The paper describes the monotherapy dose-escalation part (N ≈ 52 patients) of the phase I trial of ivuxolimab. Summary of the overall study and its limitations: Clonal expansion of both CD4+ and CD8+ blood T cells was observed from baseline to week 6 at doses 0.1 to 3.0 mg/kg. Low levels of normalized T-cell clonal expansion were also seen in some patients who did not respond. After ivuxolimab, CD8+ T cells had more expanded clones than CD4+ T cells on average. In partial responders in the 0.1-3.0 mg/kg groups, normalized peripheral clonal expansion was found to be among the lowest, especially among CD8+ T cells. Which antigens the clonally expanded peripheral T cells were specific for was not determined.

For this clone: Its antigen remains unidentified. The record has no base qualities; no much larger clone is one base away.

The trial excluded patients who had a history of autoimmune disease or were on systemic immunosuppression. Peripheral blood for TCR sequencing was drawn from every dose cohort at baseline, at cycle 4 day 1 and at cycle 7 day 1. Samples came from an open-label, multicenter, first-in-human phase I dose-escalation trial of ivuxolimab. Adults with locally advanced or metastatic melanoma, renal cell carcinoma, hepatocellular carcinoma or head and neck squamous cell carcinoma were enrolled in the trial. Before TCR sequencing, CD4+ T cells and CD8+ T cells from peripheral blood were sorted into separate populations. After removal of 3 bases from V and 4 bases from J, the junction retains 4 bases not matched to a gene. The CDR3 spans 15 residues, from the cysteine through the phenylalanine. Only CDR3 DNA is held: 45 bases, read in frame from base 1. For CDR1 and CDR2, the germline V gene lists SGHVS and FQNEAQ.

Genomic DNA was isolated from the sorted cells so that the TCRbeta CDR3 region could be sequenced. The immunoSEQ Assay was used to sequence the TCRbeta CDR3 regions. The clones in this table, taken by TCRdb from immuneACCESS, are in-frame only. Not every clone is retained; where verified, under half of the shortfall comes from an unresolved V gene, and the cause of the rest is unknown. The sample table lists 70,000 or so clones, around 88% of them with a count of one. Approximately 2.3% of the sample rests with the top ten. The receptor was derived from an adult with an advanced solid tumor such as melanoma, head and neck, liver or kidney cancer. The rearranged chain carries TRBV7-8 and TRBJ2-3; 10 middle bases align to TRBD1. Sequencing used CD4+ or CD8+ T cells sorted from blood, obtained in a trial of the OX40 agonist ivuxolimab. The bases are TGTGCCAGCAGCTTGGGCGGACAGGGGGCAGATACGCAGTATTTT. Its amino acids are CASSLGGQGADTQYF.